This T cell receptor beta chain appears in the sequencing data of a study of T cell responses to AZD1222 COVID-19 vaccine. Data came from immunoSEQ multiplex PCR; TCRdb stores just in-frame clones and leaves some out. Its table lists more than 110,000 clones. The receptor was derived from an adult in good health. The sample comprised peripheral blood.

In DNA, the CDR3 is TGTGCCAGCAGCCATATACAAACCCCGGGGAATTATGGCTACACCTTC. The encoded protein is CASSHIQTPGNYGYTF. This chain links TRBV6-2 or TRBV6-3 with TRBJ1-2; no definite D call. Germline CDR1 MNHEY, CDR2 SVGEGT. The CDR3 extends over 16 amino acids. The V gene lost 6 bases and the J gene lost 5 bases, with 22 bases spanning the gap.